One sample yielded the 18 T cell receptor beta chains listed below, sequenced in a study of cytomegalovirus exposure and HLA in healthy donors. The PCR had 60 Vbeta and 13 Jbeta primers. Libraries were prepared by immunoSEQ multiplex PCR; TCRdb keeps only in-frame clonotypes and omits some of them. Of tens of thousands of clones listed, about 80% are singletons. The sample comprised PBMCs. These receptors were collected from a man aged 50-60 years in good health and CMV-seronegative.

The chain is built from TRBV12-5 and TRBJ2-3, with D perhaps TRBD2 (5 bases). Trimming removed 6 bases at V and 3 bases at J, with 19 bases between. The CDR3 is made up of 16 amino acids. The germline V gene has CDR1 LGHNT and CDR2 FRNRAP. The CDR3 DNA sequence: TGTGCTAGTGGCCCTGGACGGGAATACAAAACAGATACGCAGTATTTT. Translated, it gives CASGPGREYKTDTQYF.

This chain uses TRBV29-1 with TRBJ1-2; 11 bases fit TRBD1. There are 16 residues in the CDR3. The V gene end was trimmed by 7 bases and the J gene end by 5 bases; junction bases not matched to a gene: 15. Germline V lookup: CDR1 SQVTM, CDR2 ANQGSEA. This CDR3 reads CSAEDRGQPGAYGYTF. Here the CDR3 DNA reads TGCAGCGCGGAGGACAGGGGGCAGCCGGGGGCGTATGGCTACACCTTC. Supplemented by reference TRBV29-1 and TRBJ1-2, the full variable domain reads SAVISQKPSRDICQRGTSLTIQCQVDSQVTMMFWYRQQPGQSLTLIATANQGSEATYESGFVIDKFPISRPNLTFSTLTVSNMSPEDSSIYLCSAEDRGQPGAYGYTFGSGTRLTVV.

The rearrangement links TRBV27 to TRBJ2-7, with TRBD1 matching 7 bases. Per germline, CDR1 MNHEY and CDR2 SMNVEV (reference sequence). The CDR3 extends over 13 amino acids. After removal of 6 bases from V and 0 bases from J, the junction contained 2 bases not matched to a gene. The DNA of the CDR3 is TGTGCCAGCAGGGACAGGAACTCCTACGAGCAGTACTTC. This encodes CASRDRNSYEQYF.

The chain couples TRBV6-5 to TRBJ1-1; 7 positions agree with TRBD1. The CDR3 length is 12 residues. Germline trimming cut 5 bases from V and 4 bases from J; bases unmatched to any gene: 1. CDR1 is MNHEY and CDR2 is SVGAGI in the germline V gene. CDR3: CASSTGVTEAFF. In DNA, the CDR3 is TGTGCCAGCAGTACAGGGGTCACTGAAGCTTTCTTT.

V is TRBV18 and J is TRBJ1-2, with 9 bases fitting TRBD1. There are 14 residues in the CDR3. V shed 4 bases, J shed 5 bases, and the junction held 5 bases outside the gene matches. CDR1 KGHSH and CDR2 LQKENI come from the germline V gene. CDR3 nucleotides: TGTGCCAGCTCACAAGGGACAGGGACTTATGGCTACACCTTC. Protein sequence: CASSQGTGTYGYTF.

This chain uses TRBV5-1 with TRBJ1-1, with D tentatively TRBD1 (6 bases). The ends were cut back, 3 bases at V and 2 bases at J, with 11 bases in the middle. Germline assignment: CDR1 SGHRS and CDR2 YFSETQ. This CDR3 has 14 amino acids. The CDR3 protein is CASSSGHFNTEAFF. The CDR3 DNA follows: TGCGCCAGCAGCTCGGGACACTTTAACACTGAAGCTTTCTTT.

The rearrangement joins TRBV19 to TRBJ1-5, with 9 bases that match TRBD1. Looked up from germline, CDR1 is LNHDA and CDR2 is SQIVND (reference sequence). This CDR3 contains 14 residues. V lost 5 bases to trimming and J lost 7 bases; unmatched junction nucleotides: 6. This CDR3 is CASSPTGGRQPQHF. In nucleotides, the CDR3 is TGTGCCAGTAGTCCGACAGGGGGTAGGCAGCCCCAGCATTTT.

The chain joins TRBV7-9 to TRBJ1-2; D remains unclear. CDR1 is SEHNR and CDR2 is FQNEAQ in the germline V gene (reference sequence). This CDR3 comprises 14 residues. Trimming cost V 5 bases and J 6 bases, with 16 bases left between them. CDR3 protein: CASSPLMGVHGYTF. CDR3 sequence (DNA): TGTGCCAGCAGCCCTCTCATGGGCGTTCATGGCTACACCTTC.

The chain employs TRBV5-1 and TRBJ1-1; possibly TRBD1 for D (5 bases). V lost 5 bases, J lost 3 bases, and 23 bases lay in between. The CDR3 runs to 17 residues. Germline V CDR1 and CDR2: SGHRS, YFSETQ. CDR3 amino acids: CASRSGLGRLEDTEAFF. CDR3 sequence (DNA): TGCGCCAGCAGGTCGGGACTGGGGCGCCTGGAGGACACTGAAGCTTTCTTT.

This clone showed up just once. The chain carries TRBV29-1 and TRBJ2-3; D is unresolved. CDR3 length equals 13 residues. In germline, CDR1 is SQVTM, CDR2 ANQGSEA. The germline V and J ends were trimmed by 3 bases and 0 bases, with 7 bases remaining between them. The CDR3, as DNA: TGCAGCGTTGATGAGTCTAGCACAGATACGCAGTATTTT. Protein product: CSVDESSTDTQYF.

This clone was detected only a few times. The chain uses TRBV11-2 and TRBJ2-7; D might be TRBD1 (6 bases). The CDR3 totals 12 residues. Trimming pared 5 bases from V and 4 bases from J, leaving 9 bases between. Germline CDR1 SGHAT, CDR2 FQNNGV. CDR3 DNA sequence: TGTGCCAGCAGCACAGACAGGTACGAGCAGTACTTC. Translated, it gives CASSTDRYEQYF. Drawing the rest from reference TRBV11-2 and TRBJ2-7, the complete variable domain is EAGVAQSPRYKIIEKRQSVAFWCNPISGHATLYWYQQILGQGPKLLIQFQNNGVVDDSQLPKDRFSAERLKGVDSTLKIQPAKLEDSAVYLCASSTDRYEQYFGPGTRLTVT.

The chain employs TRBV29-1 and TRBJ2-2; TRBD1 aligns across 9 bases. Germline V gene sequence: CDR1 SQVTM, CDR2 ANQGSEA. The CDR3 is 14 residues long. Trimming cost V 7 bases and J 7 bases; bases outside gene matches: 10. The CDR3 DNA reads TGCAGCGCCTATATACAGGGGGCTATCGGGGAGCTGTTTTTT. Translating it yields CSAYIQGAIGELFF.

Only one count was recorded for this clone. The chain is built from TRBV11-3 and TRBJ1-1, with D possibly matching TRBD1 (5 bases). Per the germline V gene, CDR1 is SGHNT and CDR2 is YENEEA. V lost 3 bases and J lost 4, with 9 bases in between. The CDR3 is made up of 13 amino acids. In DNA form, the CDR3 reads TGTGCCAGCAGCTTTCAGGGTACCACTGAAGCTTTCTTT. The encoded protein is CASSFQGTTEAFF.

V usage is TRBV5-1 and J usage is TRBJ1-2; tentatively, D is TRBD1 (5 bases). The CDR3 contains 15 residues. The germline V gene has CDR1 SGHRS and CDR2 YFSETQ. V lost 9 bases and J lost 6, with 24 bases in between. This chain's CDR3 is CATRKNAGLLDGYTF. CDR3 sequence (DNA): TGCGCCACCCGTAAGAATGCAGGGCTGTTGGATGGCTACACCTTC.

This rearrangement joins TRBV7-9 to TRBJ1-1; D gene uncertain. Trimming shortened V by 4 bases and J by 6 bases, and 12 bases separated the two germline ends. Germline lookup yields CDR1 SEHNR and CDR2 FQNEAQ (reference sequence). The CDR3 length is 13 residues. This CDR3 is CASSSSWSAEAFF. DNA for the CDR3: TGTGCCAGCAGCTCCTCATGGAGCGCTGAAGCTTTCTTT.

The chain carries TRBV15 and TRBJ2-7; 7 bases align to TRBD2. CDR3 length: 14 amino acids. Germline CDR1 reads LNHNV; CDR2 reads YYDKDF (reference sequence). V was pared by 1 base and J by 3 bases, with 3 bases of the junction left unmatched. The DNA of the CDR3 is TGTGCCACCAGCAGAGTGGGGGGGGGCTACGAGCAGTACTTC. Translated, it gives CATSRVGGGYEQYF.

The table lists this clone with a few counts. The chain uses TRBV6-5 and TRBJ2-7; TRBD1 matches at 7 bases. The CDR3 loop spans 12 amino acids. Germline V gives CDR1 MNHEY, CDR2 SVGAGI. Trimming took 6 bases from V and 4 from J; bases not matched to a gene: 3. In DNA form, the CDR3 reads TGTGCCAGCAGAAGACAGGGTTACGAGCAGTACTTC. Translation: CASRRQGYEQYF.

This clone was found a few times. This chain links TRBV6-6 with TRBJ2-3; no reliable D call. Germline V gene lookup returns CDR1 MNHNY and CDR2 SVGAGI (reference sequence). There are 12 residues in the CDR3. The V end lost 4 bases, the J end lost 4 bases, and 6 bases lay between the germline ends. The CDR3 sequence is CASSSSSDTQYF. The DNA of the CDR3 is TGTGCCAGCAGTTCGTCTTCAGATACGCAGTATTTT.